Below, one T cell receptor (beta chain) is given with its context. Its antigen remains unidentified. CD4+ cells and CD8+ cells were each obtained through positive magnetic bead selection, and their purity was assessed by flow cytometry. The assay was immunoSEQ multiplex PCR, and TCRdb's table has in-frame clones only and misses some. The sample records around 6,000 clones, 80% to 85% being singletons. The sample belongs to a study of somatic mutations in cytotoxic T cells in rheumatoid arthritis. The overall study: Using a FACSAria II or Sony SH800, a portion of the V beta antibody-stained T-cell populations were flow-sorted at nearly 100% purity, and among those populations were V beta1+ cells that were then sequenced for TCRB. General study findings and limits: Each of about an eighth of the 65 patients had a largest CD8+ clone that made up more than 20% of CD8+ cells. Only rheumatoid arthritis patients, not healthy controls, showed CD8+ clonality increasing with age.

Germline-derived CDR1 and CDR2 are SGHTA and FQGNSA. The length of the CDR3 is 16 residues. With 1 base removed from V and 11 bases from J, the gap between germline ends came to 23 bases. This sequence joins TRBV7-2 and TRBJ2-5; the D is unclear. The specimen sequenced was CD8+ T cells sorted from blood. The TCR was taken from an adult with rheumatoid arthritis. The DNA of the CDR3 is TGTGCCAGCAGCTTAGGTCTCGGGTCGCATGGGTTGGAGCAGTACTTC. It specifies CASSLGLGSHGLEQYF. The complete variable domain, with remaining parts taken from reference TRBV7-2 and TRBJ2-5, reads GAGVSQSPSNKVTEKGKDVELRCDPISGHTALYWYRQSLGQGLEFLIYFQGNSAPDKSGLPSDRFSAERTGGSVSTLTIQRTQQEDSAVYLCASSLGLGSHGLEQYFGPGTRLLVL.